Below, 27 T cell receptor beta chains from the same sample are listed, as sequenced in a study of T cell responses to AZD1222 COVID-19 vaccine. Here immunoSEQ multiplex PCR was the method, and the copy in TCRdb shows in-frame clones only, minus some. The sample records some 120,000 clones, 85% to 90% being singletons. Sequences were derived from peripheral blood, sampled on day 0 of AZD1222 vaccination. Every receptor here comes from an adult in good health.

The chain couples TRBV7-2 to TRBJ1-6, with D possibly TRBD1 on 5 matching bases. V gave up 0 bases and J gave up 6 bases, with 9 bases separating them. This CDR3 has 15 residues. Germline V CDR1 and CDR2: SGHTA, FQGNSA. The CDR3 spells CASSLAAGTNSPLHF. The CDR3 nucleotides are TGTGCCAGCAGCTTAGCGGCTGGGACTAATTCACCCCTCCACTTT.

J is TRBJ1-1 and V is TRBV10-3; D possibly corresponds to TRBD1 (5 bases). Germline V gives CDR1 ENHRY, CDR2 SYGVKD. The V end lost 0 bases, the J end lost 0 bases, and 14 bases lay between the germline ends. The CDR3 runs 17 residues. This chain's CDR3 is CAISESLGEGMNTEAFF. The CDR3 region has the DNA TGTGCCATCAGTGAGTCATTAGGGGAGGGCATGAACACTGAAGCTTTCTTT.

J is TRBJ2-3 and V is TRBV15; 12 bases match TRBD1. With V trimmed by 5 bases and J by 5 bases, 8 bases remained unmatched. The CDR3 has 16 residues. Germline V CDR1 and CDR2: LNHNV, YYDKDF (reference sequence). CDR3: CATSSWGQGAGDTQYF. In DNA, the CDR3 is TGTGCCACCAGCTCTTGGGGACAGGGGGCGGGAGATACGCAGTATTTT.

The chain carries TRBV24-1 and TRBJ2-2, with D possibly matching TRBD2 (6 bases). Trimming took 7 bases from V and 7 from J, leaving 9 bases between them. In germline, CDR1 is KGHDR, CDR2 SFDVKD. The CDR3 sequence is 12 residues long. The DNA for the CDR3 is TGTGCCACCAGATCCGGGAGCGGGGAGCTGTTTTTT. Amino acids: CATRSGSGELFF.

The V gene is TRBV5-1, the J gene TRBJ2-2, with 8 bases lining up with TRBD2. This CDR3 has 14 residues. Germline loops: CDR1 SGHRS, CDR2 YFSETQ. V shed 5 bases, J shed 0 bases, and the junction held 0 bases outside the gene matches. The CDR3 sequence is CASRLAANTGELFF. The CDR3 DNA reads as TGCGCCAGCAGACTAGCGGCGAACACCGGGGAGCTGTTTTTT.

V gene TRBV9 combines with J gene TRBJ1-6; no clear D. CDR1 is SGDLS, CDR2 YYNGEE, per germline. Between the trimmed V and J ends, which lost 0 bases and 7 bases, there was a span of 11 bases. The CDR3 has 15 amino acids. The CDR3 DNA sequence: TGTGCCAGCAGCGTAGTTCCGAGCGCGAATTCACCCCTCCACTTT. It codes for CASSVVPSANSPLHF.

The chain's CDR3 is CASSVGTGVSGYTF. In DNA, the CDR3 is TGTGCCAGCAGTGTAGGGACAGGGGTATCTGGCTACACCTTC. J is TRBJ1-2 and V is TRBV2; 10 bases match TRBD1. The length of the CDR3 is 14 residues. The junction had 6 bases not matched to a gene; V was cut back by 4 bases and J by 7 bases. Germline V gene data show CDR1 as SNHLY and CDR2 as FYNNEI.

The gene calls are TRBV4-1 and TRBJ2-2; 10 bases are shared with TRBD2. Germline lookup yields CDR1 MGHRA and CDR2 YSYEKL. Germline trimming cut 1 base from V and 6 bases from J; bases unmatched to any gene: 5. This CDR3 has 16 amino acids. The CDR3 spells CASSQGTSGWAGELFF. The CDR3 bases are TGCGCCAGCAGCCAAGGGACTAGCGGTTGGGCCGGGGAGCTGTTTTTT.

The chain has TRBV18 and TRBJ1-3, with D unresolved. Trimming cost V 3 bases and J 8 bases, with 20 bases left between them. CDR3 size: 16 residues. Germline V lookup: CDR1 KGHSH, CDR2 LQKENI. The CDR3 coding sequence is TGTGCCAGCTCACCGGTCCTAGGGCCTCCTTGGGACACCATATATTTT. Translation: CASSPVLGPPWDTIYF.

This chain connects TRBV21-1 to TRBJ2-7; the table names TRBD1, a call not compared with the DNA. TRBV21-1 is a recognized pseudogene. This CDR3 contains 15 residues. CDR3 coding DNA: TGTGCCAGCAGCCACGAGCACAGGGAAACCTACGAGCAGTACTTC. Amino acid sequence: CASSHEHRETYEQYF.

This clone occurred a few times. This chain uses TRBV5-4 with TRBJ2-3; 7 bases fit TRBD1. Trimming cost V 4 bases and J 1 base; bases outside gene matches: 6. CDR3 length: 15 amino acids. The germline V gene encodes CDR1 SGHNT and CDR2 YYREEE (reference sequence). The CDR3 sequence is CASSKGQSGTDTQYF. The CDR3 DNA is TGTGCCAGCAGCAAGGGACAGTCGGGCACAGATACGCAGTATTTT.

A remark on this clone: Mismatch with germline at one junction end may stem from a read error. This chain links TRBV3-1 (or the pseudogene TRBV3-2) with TRBJ2-5; TRBD2 aligns across 10 bases. Germline V lookup: CDR1 LGHDT, CDR2 YNNKEL (reference sequence). The CDR3 is 13 residues long. This chain's CDR3 is CASSQEYSGGPHF. In DNA form, the CDR3 reads TGTGCCAGCAGCCAAGAATATAGCGGGGGGCCCCACTTC.

This clone occurred a few times. The chain carries TRBV27 and TRBJ2-7; D gene uncertain. Germline assignment: CDR1 MNHEY and CDR2 SMNVEV (reference sequence). CDR3 length: 8 amino acids. V lost 6 bases, J lost 12 bases, and 6 bases lay in between. The CDR3 nucleotides are TGTGCCAGCAGCCCTACGTACTTC. Its protein product is CASSPTYF.

This clone was counted a few times. The rearrangement joins TRBV28 to TRBJ2-3; TRBD1 is a possible D gene (7 bases). Germline CDR1 and CDR2: MDHEN and SYDVKM. Trimming removed 7 bases at V and 3 bases at J, with 14 bases between. The CDR3 spans 14 residues. CDR3: CASKAGQRTDTQYF. The CDR3, as DNA: TGTGCCAGCAAGGCGGGACAGCGGACAGATACGCAGTATTTT. Looking up the rest from reference TRBV28 and TRBJ2-3 gives the full variable domain: DVKVTQSSRYLVKRTGEKVFLECVQDMDHENMFWYRQDPGLGLRLIYFSYDVKMKEKGDIPEGYSVSREKKERFSLILESASTNQTSMYLCASKAGQRTDTQYFGPGTRLTVL.

The gene calls are TRBV19 and TRBJ1-3; possible D gene TRBD1, 6 bases. V lost 6 bases, J lost 0 bases, and 18 bases lay in between. The CDR3 loop spans 17 amino acids. Per germline, CDR1 LNHDA and CDR2 SQIVND (reference sequence). The CDR3 sequence: CASRPHGGLSSGNTIYF. The CDR3 DNA is TGTGCCAGTAGGCCTCACGGGGGCCTTAGCTCTGGAAACACCATATATTTT.

The genes are TRBV13 and TRBJ2-7, with 10 bases fitting TRBD1. Germline CDR1 PRHDT, CDR2 FYEKMQ (reference sequence). After removal of 5 bases from V and 2 bases from J, the junction contained 6 bases not matched to a gene. This CDR3 has 15 residues. The CDR3 sequence is CASSPDGTGAYEQYF. Here the CDR3 DNA reads TGTGCCAGCAGCCCGGACGGGACAGGGGCCTACGAGCAGTACTTC.

The chain combines TRBV7-2 with TRBJ2-5, with 8 bases identical to TRBD2. Trimming took 5 bases from V and 5 from J; bases not matched to a gene: 7. Germline loops: CDR1 SGHTA, CDR2 FQGNSA. This CDR3 spans 14 amino acids. The CDR3: CASSTVAGLETQYF. The CDR3 coding sequence is TGTGCCAGCAGCACAGTAGCGGGATTGGAGACCCAGTACTTC.

The chain is built from TRBV7-6 and TRBJ2-3, with 9 nucleotides matching TRBD1. V shed 3 bases and J 2 bases; nucleotides not matched to a gene: 9. Germline V gene sequence: CDR1 SGHVS, CDR2 FNYEAQ. The CDR3 is 17 residues long. CDR3 DNA: TGTGCCAGCAGCTTGCGAACAGGGGGCCAATCCACAGATACGCAGTATTTT. It specifies CASSLRTGGQSTDTQYF.

The rearrangement joins TRBV7-2 to TRBJ1-1; the match to TRBD1 covers 7 bases. The CDR3 loop spans 15 amino acids. The ends lost 1 base at V and 4 bases at J; junction bases unmatched: 6. CDR1 is SGHTA and CDR2 is FQGNSA in the germline V gene. As DNA, the CDR3 is TGTGCCAGCAGCTTAGAAGGGGGCTTTGCCACTGAAGCTTTCTTT. It codes for CASSLEGGFATEAFF.

This clone was recorded once. The rearrangement joins TRBV10-3 to TRBJ2-3; 9 bases match TRBD2. The CDR3 loop spans 13 amino acids. V lost 10 bases to trimming and J lost 0 bases; unmatched junction nucleotides: 2. Per the germline V gene, CDR1 is ENHRY and CDR2 is SYGVKD. The CDR3 DNA sequence: TGTGCCACGCGGGGGGGTAGCACAGATACGCAGTATTTT. Translating gives CATRGGSTDTQYF.

This chain uses TRBV19 with TRBJ2-7, with 7 bases aligning to TRBD1. Germline CDR1 LNHDA, CDR2 SQIVND (reference sequence). This CDR3 comprises 14 residues. V shed 4 bases and J 4 bases; nucleotides not matched to a gene: 7. CDR3 coding DNA: TGTGCCAGTAGTAACAGGGACAGACGATACGAGCAGTACTTC. It translates to CASSNRDRRYEQYF. The whole variable domain, filled in from reference TRBV19 and TRBJ2-7, reads DGGITQSPKYLFRKEGQNVTLSCEQNLNHDAMYWYRQDPGQGLRLIYYSQIVNDFQKGDIAEGYSVSREKKESFPLTVTSAQKNPTAFYLCASSNRDRRYEQYFGPGTRLTVT.

The chain uses TRBV7-9 and TRBJ2-3; D gene ambiguous. The ends were cut back, 4 bases at V and 14 bases at J, with 16 bases in the middle. From germline, CDR1 is SEHNR and CDR2 FQNEAQ (reference sequence). This CDR3 has 12 amino acids. CDR3 protein: CASSSTKMDGYF. The CDR3 nucleotides read TGTGCCAGCAGCTCCACTAAAATGGACGGGTATTTT.

The genes are TRBV12-3 or TRBV12-4 and TRBJ1-1, with D uncertain. Trimming shortened V by 2 bases and J by 11 bases, and 15 bases separated the two germline ends. CDR3 size: 13 residues. The DNA of the CDR3 is TGTGCCAGCAGTTTAATCTCTGGGCATACGGCTTTCTTT. Its translation is CASSLISGHTAFF.

This rearrangement joins TRBV6-2 or TRBV6-3 to TRBJ2-2; 10 nucleotides line up with TRBD1. In germline, CDR1 is MNHEY, CDR2 SVGEGT. This CDR3 comprises 15 residues. Trimming removed 5 bases from V and 4 bases from J; junction bases left unmatched: 4. In DNA, the CDR3 is TGTGCCAGCAGTCGGGACAGGGGTGGCACCGGGGAGCTGTTTTTT. Encoded protein: CASSRDRGGTGELFF.

This clone was detected only once. The chain couples TRBV5-1 to TRBJ2-2; D is possibly TRBD1 or TRBD2 (6 bases each). The germline gives CDR1 SGHRS, CDR2 YFSETQ. The CDR3 is 15 amino acids. V was pared by 3 bases and J by 4 bases, with 13 bases between. The DNA for the CDR3 is TGCGCCAGCAGCTATGAGGGGGGTTCCACCGGGGAGCTGTTTTTT. It translates to CASSYEGGSTGELFF.

The chain carries TRBV5-4 and TRBJ2-5, with 11 positions matching TRBD2. V lost 2 bases to trimming and J lost 4 bases; unmatched junction nucleotides: 7. Germline V gives CDR1 SGHNT, CDR2 YYREEE (reference sequence). The CDR3 consists of 16 residues. The CDR3 DNA follows: TGTGCCAGCAGCTTACTAGCGGGAGATATAGGAGAGACCCAGTACTTC. Its protein product is CASSLLAGDIGETQYF.

The chain recombines TRBV7-2 with TRBJ2-7; 10 bases agree with TRBD2. This CDR3 has 14 amino acids. Germline lookup yields CDR1 SGHTA and CDR2 FQGNSA. J lost 2 bases, V lost 6 bases, and 4 bases had no gene match. The DNA of the CDR3 is TGTGCCAGCAGTTCTGGACTAGCGGCCTACGAGCAGTACTTC. Its protein product is CASSSGLAAYEQYF.